The rows below give T cell receptor beta chains drawn from one sample of a study of blood T cell repertoires in COVID-19. Profiled with immunoSEQ multiplex PCR; TCRdb holds only in-frame clones, not every one. The sample has over 150,000 clones; around 85% are singletons. Sequenced material: PBMCs or T cells enriched from blood (not recorded which). Every receptor here comes from a man between 35 and 55 years old who had recovered from COVID-19. CDR3s include the opening cysteine and the closing phenylalanine or tryptophan. A D gene is named only where the DNA matches it firmly. Clone size is given for some rows only: seen once, a few or many times, or a class if the clone is expanded.

once | NA | TRBJ2-3 | TRBV10-1 | CASSESMVVRGANTDTQYF | TGCGCCAGCAGTGAGTCGATGGTAGTACGGGGGGCGAACACAGATACGCAGTATTTT
NA | NA | TRBJ1-5 | TRBV12-5 | CASVKGGGRNQPQHF | TGTGCTAGTGTTAAGGGCGGGGGCCGCAATCAGCCCCAGCATTTT
once | NA | TRBJ1-1 | TRBV30 | CAWSPPGHLNTEAFF | TGTGCCTGGAGTCCCCCGGGACACCTGAACACTGAAGCTTTCTTT
NA | NA | TRBJ1-1 | TRBV7-3 | CASSLIGAGANTEAFF | TGTGCCAGCAGCTTAATAGGTGCTGGGGCGAACACTGAAGCTTTCTTT
NA | TRBD2 | TRBJ2-7 | TRBV19 | CASSLSGGTYEQYF | TGTGCCAGTAGTTTAAGCGGGGGAACCTACGAGCAGTACTTC
NA | TRBD1 | TRBJ1-2 | TRBV11-2 | CASSRTGEENYGYTF | TGTGCCAGCAGCCGTACAGGGGAAGAAAACTATGGCTACACCTTC
NA | NA | TRBJ2-2 | TRBV5-1 | CASRAGQANTGELFF | TGCGCCAGCAGAGCGGGACAGGCGAACACCGGGGAGCTGTTTTTT
NA | NA | TRBJ1-1 | TRBV28 | CASSSPQGMTEAFF | TGTGCCAGCAGTTCCCCCCAGGGAATGACTGAAGCTTTCTTT
NA | TRBD1 | TRBJ2-1 | TRBV28 | CASRTYGTGNEQFF | TGTGCCAGCAGGACTTACGGGACAGGCAATGAGCAGTTCTTC
NA | NA | TRBJ2-3 | TRBV5-1 | CASSPSTDTQYF | TGCGCCAGCAGCCCTTCCACAGATACGCAGTATTTT
NA | TRBD1 | TRBJ1-1 | TRBV27 | CASSVQGARNTEAFF | TGTGCCAGCAGTGTACAGGGGGCGAGGAACACTGAAGCTTTCTTT
NA | TRBD1 | TRBJ1-6 | TRBV28 | CASSRTGATPLHF | TGTGCCAGCAGCCGGACAGGGGCGACACCCCTCCACTTT
NA | NA | TRBJ1-2 | TRBV18 | CASSPGREIFNYGYTF | TGTGCCAGCTCACCGGGCAGGGAAATATTTAACTATGGCTACACCTTC
few | NA | TRBJ1-5 | TRBV9 | CASSPGGNQPQHF | TGTGCCAGCAGTCCAGGGGGCAATCAGCCCCAGCATTTT
NA | NA | TRBJ1-4 | TRBV28 | CASSTPSGIGEKLFF | TGTGCCAGCAGTACTCCCAGCGGGATCGGGGAAAAACTGTTTTTT
NA | NA | TRBJ2-3 | TRBV18 | CASSSFPTDTQYF | TGTGCCAGCTCATCTTTCCCCACAGATACGCAGTATTTT
few | NA | TRBJ2-2 | TRBV3-1/TRBV3-2 | CASSLSGNTGELFF | TGTGCCAGCAGCCTTAGCGGAAACACCGGGGAGCTGTTTTTT
NA | NA | TRBJ2-1 | TRBV9 | CASSVAQGGPNGQFF | TGTGCCAGCAGCGTAGCCCAGGGTGGTCCGAACGGGCAGTTCTTC
NA | NA | TRBJ2-7 | TRBV19 | CASSKGVPFDEQYF | TGTGCCAGTAGTAAGGGGGTCCCCTTCGACGAGCAGTACTTC
NA | TRBD1 | TRBJ2-7 | TRBV11-3 | CASSPDRVGYEQYF | TGTGCCAGCAGCCCGGACAGGGTAGGGTACGAGCAGTACTTC
NA | TRBD1 | TRBJ1-6 | TRBV3-1/TRBV3-2 | CASSRSSGGATYNSPLHF | TGTGCCAGCAGCCGATCTTCAGGGGGCGCTACCTATAATTCACCCCTCCACTTT
NA | NA | TRBJ2-7 | TRBV24-1 | CATSDRGQNDEQYF | TGTGCCACCAGTGATAGAGGTCAAAACGACGAGCAGTACTTC
NA | TRBD1 | TRBJ1-2 | TRBV5-1 | CASSLGQGTGGYTF | TGCGCCAGCAGCTTGGGACAGGGGACGGGTGGCTACACCTTC
NA | TRBD2 | TRBJ2-5 | TRBV11-1 | CASSLGRGGVETQYF | TGTGCCAGCAGCTTAGGGCGGGGGGGCGTAGAGACCCAGTACTTC
NA | NA | TRBJ2-7 | TRBV6-5 | CASTESRGGEQYF | TGTGCCAGCACCGAGTCCAGGGGTGGCGAGCAGTACTTC
NA | TRBD2 | TRBJ2-1 | TRBV29-1 | CSVEDRYSGDLSYNEQFF | TGCAGCGTTGAAGATAGGTATAGCGGGGACCTCTCCTACAATGAGCAGTTCTTC
NA | NA | TRBJ1-1 | TRBV9 | CASSLGQRGTEAFF | TGTGCCAGCAGCCTTGGACAGCGGGGCACTGAAGCTTTCTTT
NA | NA | TRBJ1-1 | TRBV18 | CASSPGGGSEAFF | TGTGCCAGCTCACCAGGCGGGGGAAGTGAAGCTTTCTTT
NA | TRBD1 | TRBJ2-2 | TRBV29-1 | CSGGQTNTGELFF | TGCAGCGGGGGACAGACGAACACCGGGGAGCTGTTTTTT
NA | TRBD2 | TRBJ2-1 | TRBV7-2 | CASSLAGGGRAPRNGNEQFF | TGTGCCAGCAGCTTAGCCGGTGGCGGGAGAGCCCCTAGGAATGGGAATGAGCAGTTCTTC
NA | TRBD1 | TRBJ1-2 | TRBV6-4 | CASSETRQGSGYTF | TGTGCCAGCAGTGAGACCAGACAGGGGTCTGGCTACACCTTC
NA | NA | TRBJ1-4 | TRBV2 | CASSEDWALFF | TGTGCCAGCAGTGAAGACTGGGCTCTGTTTTTT
once | NA | TRBJ1-1 | TRBV2 | CASSWGQNTEAFF | TGTGCCAGCAGTTGGGGGCAGAACACTGAAGCTTTCTTT
NA | NA | TRBJ1-2 | TRBV10-3 | CAISQTSYYGYTF | TGTGCCATCAGCCAGACAAGCTACTATGGCTACACCTTC
NA | TRBD1 | TRBJ2-5 | TRBV6-5 | CASKLLQGAETQYF | TGTGCCAGCAAACTTCTACAGGGGGCTGAGACCCAGTACTTC
NA | NA | TRBJ1-6 | TRBV14 | CASSPGRNSPLHF | TGTGCCAGCAGCCCTGGGAGAAATTCACCCCTCCACTTT
NA | NA | TRBJ1-1 | TRBV2 | CASSEEGVNTEAFF | TGTGCCAGCAGTGAAGAGGGGGTGAACACTGAAGCTTTCTTT
NA | NA | TRBJ2-3 | TRBV14 | CASSQARTQYF | TGTGCCAGCAGCCAAGCGCGTACGCAGTATTTT
NA | NA | TRBJ1-6 | TRBV5-4 | CASSPPGGTSPLHF | TGTGCCAGCAGCCCGCCCGGAGGCACTTCGCCCCTCCACTTT
NA | NA | TRBJ1-5 | TRBV13 | CASSYQQGDQPQHF | TGTGCCAGCAGCTATCAACAGGGTGATCAGCCCCAGCATTTT